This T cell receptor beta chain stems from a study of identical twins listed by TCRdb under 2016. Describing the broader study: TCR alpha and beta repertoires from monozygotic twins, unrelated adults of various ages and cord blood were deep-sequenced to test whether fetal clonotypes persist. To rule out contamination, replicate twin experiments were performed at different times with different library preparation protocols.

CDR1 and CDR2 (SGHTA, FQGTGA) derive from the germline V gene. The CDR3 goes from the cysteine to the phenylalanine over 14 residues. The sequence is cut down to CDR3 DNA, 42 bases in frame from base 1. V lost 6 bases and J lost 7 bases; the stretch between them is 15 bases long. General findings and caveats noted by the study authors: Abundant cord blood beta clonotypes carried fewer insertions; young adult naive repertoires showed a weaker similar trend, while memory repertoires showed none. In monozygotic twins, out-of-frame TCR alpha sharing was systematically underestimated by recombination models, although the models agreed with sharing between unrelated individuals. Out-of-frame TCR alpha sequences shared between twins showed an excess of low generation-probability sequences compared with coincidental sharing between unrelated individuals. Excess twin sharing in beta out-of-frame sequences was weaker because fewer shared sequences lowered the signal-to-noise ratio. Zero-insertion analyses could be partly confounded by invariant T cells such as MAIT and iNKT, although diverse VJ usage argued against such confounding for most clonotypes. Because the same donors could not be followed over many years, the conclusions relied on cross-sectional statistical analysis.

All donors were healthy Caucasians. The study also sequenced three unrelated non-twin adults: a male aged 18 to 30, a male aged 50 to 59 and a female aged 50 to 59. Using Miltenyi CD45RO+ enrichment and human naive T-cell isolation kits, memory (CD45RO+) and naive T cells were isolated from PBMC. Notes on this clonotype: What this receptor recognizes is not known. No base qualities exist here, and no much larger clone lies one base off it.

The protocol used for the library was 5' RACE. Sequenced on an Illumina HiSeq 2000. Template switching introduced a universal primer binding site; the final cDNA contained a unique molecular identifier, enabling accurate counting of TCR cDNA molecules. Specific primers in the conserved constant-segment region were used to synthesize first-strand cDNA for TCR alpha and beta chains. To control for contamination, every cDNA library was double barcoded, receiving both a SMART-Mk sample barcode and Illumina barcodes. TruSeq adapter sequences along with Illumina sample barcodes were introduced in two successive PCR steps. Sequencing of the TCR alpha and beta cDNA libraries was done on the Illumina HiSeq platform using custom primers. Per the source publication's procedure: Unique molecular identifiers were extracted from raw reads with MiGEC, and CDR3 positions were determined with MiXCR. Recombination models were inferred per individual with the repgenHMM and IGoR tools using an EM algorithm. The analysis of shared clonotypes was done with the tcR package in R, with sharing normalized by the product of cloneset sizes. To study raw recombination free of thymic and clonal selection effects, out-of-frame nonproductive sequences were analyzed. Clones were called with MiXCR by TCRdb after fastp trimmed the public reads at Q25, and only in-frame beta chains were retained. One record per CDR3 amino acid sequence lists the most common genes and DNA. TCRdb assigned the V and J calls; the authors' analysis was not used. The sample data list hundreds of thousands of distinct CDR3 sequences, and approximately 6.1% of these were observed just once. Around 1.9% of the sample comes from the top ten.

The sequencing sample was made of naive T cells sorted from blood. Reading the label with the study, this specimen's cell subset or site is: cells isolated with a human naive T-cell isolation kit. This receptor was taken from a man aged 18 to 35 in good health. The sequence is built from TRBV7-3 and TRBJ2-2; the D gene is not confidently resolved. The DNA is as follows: TGTGCCAGCAGTTTGACCCGTTTGATCGGGGAGCTGTTTTTT. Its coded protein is CASSLTRLIGELFF.